This is a list of T cell receptor beta chains from one sample in a study of T cell repertoires in cytomegalovirus infection. TCRdb reanalysed the reads using MiXCR and keeps one entry per CDR3 protein. The data show nearly 550,000 distinct CDR3 sequences, 16% seen once. The specimen was CD8+ T cells from PBMCs. The source of these receptors is a human donor in good health (CMV status not recorded). Some clones in this sample may be carry-over from other donors' samples. The CDR3 runs from the conserved cysteine through the conserved F or W. The D gene is left open where the match is weak. Some rows mark clone size as missing; the rest say once, few, many or name a class of expanded clone.

TRBJ2-1,TRBV7-6,TRBD2,-,CASGSGLAGYNEQFF,TGTGCCAGCGGTTCTGGACTAGCGGGATACAATGAGCAGTTCTTC
TRBJ1-5,TRBV24-1,-,-,CATSIGFDQPQHF,TGTGCCACCAGTATCGGCTTCGATCAGCCCCAGCATTTT
TRBJ2-7,TRBV4-1,-,-,CASSQDLTYSYEQYF,TGCGCCAGCAGCCAAGATCTCACTTACTCCTACGAGCAGTACTTC
TRBJ2-2,TRBV7-9,-,-,CASSSGPIRLFF,TGTGCCAGCAGCTCGGGACCAATCCGCCTGTTTTTT
TRBJ2-3,TRBV10-3,-,many,CATSRDNEADTQYF,TGTGCCACGAGCCGGGACAACGAGGCAGATACGCAGTATTTT
TRBJ2-7,TRBV4-1,TRBD1,-,CASSRLTGAYEQYF,TGCGCCAGCAGCCGTCTTACAGGGGCCTACGAGCAGTACTTC
TRBJ2-2,TRBV7-9,TRBD2,many,CASSLGGSSSTGELFF,TGTGCCAGCAGCTTAGGCGGGAGCTCGAGCACCGGGGAGCTGTTTTTT
TRBJ1-1,TRBV18,TRBD1,-,CASSPRQGLAEAFF,TGTGCCAGCTCACCGCGACAGGGTCTCGCTGAAGCTTTCTTT
TRBJ2-1,TRBV6-1,TRBD1,-,CASSEPGQGRWEQFF,TGTGCCAGCAGTGAGCCGGGACAGGGTCGTTGGGAGCAGTTCTTC
TRBJ2-3,TRBV7-9,-,-,CASSPGTSEVRTDTQYF,TGTGCCAGCAGCCCAGGGACGTCGGAAGTTAGGACAGATACGCAGTATTTT
TRBJ2-3,TRBV27,TRBD2,many,CASSLRLAGGGDTQYF,TGTGCCAGCAGTTTACGACTAGCGGGAGGGGGAGATACGCAGTATTTT
TRBJ2-7,TRBV7-8,TRBD2,many,CASSGHGSGSYEQYF,TGTGCCAGCAGCGGTCATGGTAGCGGGAGCTACGAGCAGTACTTC
TRBJ2-5,TRBV9,TRBD1,few,CASGPGQGRQETQYF,TGTGCCAGCGGACCGGGACAGGGGAGGCAAGAGACCCAGTACTTC
TRBJ2-5,TRBV5-4,TRBD2,few,CASSLEVGLAGGRSKETQYF,TGTGCCAGCAGCTTGGAGGTGGGGCTAGCGGGAGGCCGTAGTAAAGAGACCCAGTACTTC
TRBJ2-3,TRBV27,-,few,CASSSPEGGTDTQYF,TGTGCCAGCAGTTCCCCGGAGGGGGGCACAGATACGCAGTATTTT
TRBJ2-7,TRBV6-6,-,few,CASSYSNSGAGEQYF,TGTGCCAGCAGTTACTCGAACAGTGGTGCGGGCGAGCAGTACTTC
TRBJ1-1,TRBV4-1,-,few,CASSPYNTNTEAFF,TGCGCCAGCAGCCCCTATAATACGAACACTGAAGCTTTCTTT
TRBJ2-7,TRBV5-5,TRBD1,many,CASRLWTGTTYEQYF,TGTGCCAGCAGATTGTGGACAGGGACGACCTACGAGCAGTACTTC
TRBJ2-3,TRBV7-9,TRBD2,-,CASSPRLSGSKSDTQYF,TGTGCCAGCAGCCCACGCCTTAGCGGGAGTAAGTCAGATACGCAGTATTTT
TRBJ2-7,TRBV19,TRBD1,few,CASSNRGAYEQYF,TGTGCCAGTAGTAACAGGGGCGCCTACGAGCAGTACTTC
TRBJ2-3,TRBV27,TRBD2,-,CASSRGLAGGPSTDTQYF,TGTGCCAGCAGCCGGGGACTAGCGGGGGGACCTAGCACAGATACGCAGTATTTT
TRBJ2-1,TRBV7-6,-,many,CASTLRGLGTDNEQFF,TGTGCCAGCACCTTAAGGGGGCTGGGGACTGACAATGAGCAGTTCTTC
TRBJ1-6,TRBV11-2,-,few,CASSLDQSAYNSPLHF,TGTGCCAGCAGCTTAGATCAAAGCGCCTATAATTCACCCCTCCACTTT
TRBJ2-7,TRBV6-1,TRBD1,-,CASSEARQGYEQYF,TGTGCCAGCAGTGAAGCGCGACAGGGCTACGAGCAGTACTTC
TRBJ2-3,TRBV24-1,-,many,CATSPTRPDHHGTDTQYF,TGTGCCACCAGTCCAACTAGGCCCGACCACCACGGCACAGATACGCAGTATTTT
TRBJ2-2,TRBV7-8,-,many,CASSREPVIVAELFF,TGTGCCAGCAGTCGAGAGCCTGTAATAGTGGCCGAGCTGTTTTTT
TRBJ2-1,TRBV5-4,-,-,CASSPSEIPYNEQFF,TGTGCCAGCAGCCCTTCGGAGATCCCCTACAATGAGCAGTTCTTC
TRBJ2-7,TRBV6-1,-,few,CASSEDTGTSYEQYF,TGTGCCAGCAGTGAAGACACAGGCACCTCCTACGAGCAGTACTTC
TRBJ1-4,TRBV2,-,once,CASDRQVNEKLFF,TGTGCCAGCGATCGACAGGTTAATGAAAAACTGTTTTTT
TRBJ2-1,TRBV19,-,few,CASSIVAGSYNEQFF,TGTGCCAGTAGTATAGTTGCGGGCTCCTACAATGAGCAGTTCTTC
TRBJ2-1,TRBV28,-,-,CAASFDSDEQFF,TGTGCCGCTTCTTTCGACTCGGATGAGCAGTTCTTC
TRBJ1-6,TRBV6-2/TRBV6-3,-,few,CASFQDTLRNSPLHF,TGTGCCAGCTTTCAGGACACCTTAAGGAATTCACCCCTCCACTTT
TRBJ2-7,TRBV20-1,-,once,CSAGSLGTYEQYF,TGCAGTGCGGGGAGTCTCGGAACCTACGAGCAGTACTTC
TRBJ2-5,TRBV6-1,-,many,CASSEEAARETQYF,TGTGCCAGCAGTGAAGAGGCAGCCCGGGAGACCCAGTACTTC
TRBJ1-5,TRBV7-9,-,many,CASSLVESQPQHF,TGTGCCAGCAGCTTAGTCGAAAGTCAGCCCCAGCATTTT
TRBJ2-7,TRBV11-2,-,-,CASSLLTDYEQYF,TGTGCCAGCAGCTTGTTGACAGACTACGAGCAGTACTTC
TRBJ1-1,TRBV30,-,few,CAWSRDGYTEAFF,TGTGCCTGGAGTAGGGACGGTTACACTGAAGCTTTCTTT
TRBJ1-3,TRBV7-9,-,many,CASSLAGDTIYF,TGTGCCAGCAGCCTTGCGGGGGACACCATATATTTT
TRBJ2-1,TRBV27,TRBD2,many,CASSLTSGRVNEQFF,TGTGCCAGCAGTTTGACTAGCGGGAGGGTGAATGAGCAGTTCTTC
TRBJ1-6,TRBV6-6,TRBD1,many,CASSYSFELGDRVNSPLHF,TGTGCCAGCAGTTACTCGTTCGAATTGGGGGACAGGGTGAATTCACCCCTCCACTTT
TRBJ2-3,TRBV5-6,-,-,CASSPTFPAPDTQYF,TGTGCCAGCAGCCCCACATTCCCGGCCCCAGATACGCAGTATTTT
TRBJ2-7,TRBV4-1,-,many,CASSPRDQETYEQYF,TGCGCCAGCAGCCCCCGGGACCAGGAGACCTACGAGCAGTACTTC
TRBJ2-5,TRBV28,-,many,CASSLLKGGAQETQYF,TGTGCCAGCAGTTTACTAAAAGGAGGGGCCCAAGAGACCCAGTACTTC
TRBJ2-2,TRBV7-3,-,many,CASSFLAGTYTGELFF,TGTGCCAGCAGCTTTCTGGCCGGGACTTACACCGGGGAGCTGTTTTTT
TRBJ2-5,TRBV9,-,-,CASSLDPRAPGETQYF,TGTGCCAGCAGCCTCGACCCCCGGGCACCGGGGGAGACCCAGTACTTC
TRBJ2-2,TRBV28,-,many,CASSPPRAGELFF,TGTGCCAGCAGTCCCCCTCGGGCCGGGGAGCTGTTTTTT
TRBJ2-3,TRBV9,TRBD2,few,CASSVVSGGALDTQYF,TGTGCCAGCAGCGTAGTAAGCGGGGGGGCCCTAGATACGCAGTATTTT
TRBJ1-4,TRBV28,-,-,CASKDVRNEKLFF,TGTGCCAGCAAGGACGTCCGAAATGAAAAACTGTTTTTT
TRBJ2-7,TRBV20-1,-,-,CSARDGTVASYEQYF,TGCAGTGCTAGAGATGGGACGGTAGCTTCTTACGAGCAGTACTTC
TRBJ2-1,TRBV27,-,few,CASSLSARYNEQFF,TGTGCCAGCAGTTTATCGGCCAGGTACAATGAGCAGTTCTTC